This T cell receptor beta chain came from a study of cytomegalovirus exposure and HLA in healthy donors (dated by TCRdb to about 2017). In the study overall: An earlier analysis of under 600 of the donors reported 250 to 300 Gb of sequence data and some 120 million unique TCR beta sequences from about 179 million T cells. About 330 gigabases of sequencing data and around 85 million unique TCR sequences made up an early release that covered 500 to 650 HLA-typed donors. Of the roughly 430 genotyped donors, approximately 80% fell in the genetic ancestry cluster associated with self-reported Caucasian donors. The study aimed to test whether signatures of past pathogen exposure could be identified by cataloging public T cell receptors. The study profiled the T cell repertoires of under 850 subjects by immunosequencing and related them to cytomegalovirus serostatus. Besides the first cohort of under 700 subjects, a separate validation cohort made up of over 95 different subjects was used. To predict cytomegalovirus infection status, the study brought together high-throughput TCR immunosequencing, statistical association of individual TCRs with disease status, and machine learning. A later analysis re-analyzed previously published TCR beta repertoires from 660 or so donors and added high-resolution HLA genotyping to study TCR occurrence patterns. Rather than drawing on any new phenotypic data, the later analysis identified candidate immune exposures from TCR beta sequences and the way those sequences occurred across donors. To decide whether each TCR beta V gene segment behaved as functional or pseudogenic, an earlier analysis of approximately 590 of the donors relied on high-throughput TCR beta sequencing. Donor age, sex, ethnicity and CMV serostatus were compiled together with the repertoire data. A later genetic analysis took genome-wide SNP genotypes for about three fifths of the 666 donors and used that subset as a discovery cohort. Every discovery cohort repertoire had been produced on one sequencing platform. HLA typing included class I and class II loci at four-digit resolution. The number of donors typed differed by locus, with roughly 620-630 for A, B, C, DRB1 and DQB1, over 500 for DQA1, approximately 570 for DPA1, and around 450 for DPB1. Five DR-DQ haplotypes were handled as single units for association and clustering because linkage in the cohort was strong. Among some 410 genotyped donors of the cohort, an average of about 220,000 unique TCR beta nucleotide sequences was sequenced per donor, of which 15% to 20% were non-productive. Broad study findings and their caveats: HLA typing was unavailable for some donors at each locus, so association tests used only the typed subset. V-gene and J-gene trimming of TCR beta chains was associated with a missense DCLRE1C variant in a later genetic analysis, and the association was replicated in an independent cohort. In a later genetic analysis, fewer N-insertions in productive TCRs were reported among donors in an Asian-associated ancestry cluster than the roughly 700-donor mean. A group of highly shared sequence variants was considered likely to be a technical artifact of the sequencing pipeline. The classifier was reported to diagnose cytomegalovirus status with high specificity and sensitivity in both the original cohort and the validation cohort. Only TCR beta chains were sequenced in this cohort, and the absence of alpha or paired-chain data limited detectable features. Strong co-occurrence of HLA alleles, especially DR and DQ, made assigning TCR associations to individual alleles difficult. In a later analysis, several top co-occurrence clusters were reported to appear linked to parvovirus B19, influenza, CMV and Epstein-Barr virus. A further reported finding was that TCR beta sequences accurately predicted the HLA-A and HLA-B alleles for most subjects in the first cohort. In a later analysis, HLA-associated TCR beta chains were found to be more clonally expanded and to have lower generation probabilities than equally common non-associated chains. Specific HLA alleles were associated with 15,000 to 20,000 TCR beta sequences at a false discovery rate of 0.05 in a later analysis. According to a later analysis, most CMV-associated TCR beta chains appeared to be HLA-restricted, and the HLA associations seemed to be driven largely by CMV exposure. In vitro tests confirmed that a few of the cytomegalovirus-associated TCR beta chains recognize cytomegalovirus antigens. Roughly uniform sequencing depth across donors was assumed in presence/absence analyses, although this assumption may not hold. In a later analysis, TCR association rates were found to vary across HLA loci, with the most associated TCRs seen for DRB1 alleles and the fewest for HLA-C alleles. An earlier analysis of approximately 570 of the donors showed that most TCR beta V segments appeared in productive rearrangements either about 90% or about 30% of the time, which broadly matched IMGT annotations. Across donors, most TCR sequences were observed very rarely, whereas some public TCRs were present in many individuals. The authors suggested that the approach could potentially be generalized to other disease states and immunological phenotypes. Approximately 16 rarely observed V segments, including chromosome 9 orphons, were excluded from the earlier analysis of a few hundred of the donors because counts were too low. Correlated functional status among segregating V segments might be attributable to linkage disequilibrium, but an unknown experimental factor could not be ruled out. A total of 150 to 200 TCR beta chains were listed by the study as associated with cytomegalovirus. Some IMGT-functional V segments, including TRBV6-2 and TRBV6-3, could not be told apart with the 87-base-pair reads, so those segments were excluded. Immune exposure information for the cohort was limited to CMV serostatus.

Library preparation employed the immunoSEQ multiplex PCR assay. The multiplex PCR relied on a mix of 60 forward primers for TCR Vbeta segments and 13 reverse primers for TCR Jbeta segments. The CDR3 region of rearranged TCR beta genes was amplified from genomic DNA with a multiplex PCR assay. The Illumina HiSeq System was used to sequence the amplified TCR beta libraries as 87-base-pair reads. The original pipeline was this. A later analysis counted about 76 million unique TCR beta chains across the 650 to 700 repertoires, and 9 million to 14 million of these chains were shared by at least two donors. Raw reads were error-corrected and collapsed into unique sequences by a nearest-neighbor algorithm in which closely related sequences were merged to remove PCR and sequencing errors. Alignment of CDR3 sequences to IMGT reference sequences was used to assign V, D and J gene segments. For a sequence to be retained, at least a six-nucleotide match to both a V gene segment and a J gene segment was required. A rearrangement was called productive if the CDR3 had no stop codons and remained in frame with V and J, and every other rearrangement was called non-productive. CDR3 was defined by IMGT convention, running from the second conserved V-encoded cysteine to the conserved J-encoded phenylalanine. The earlier analysis of about 640 of the donors excluded any sequence lacking an unambiguous match to a single V gene segment. In an earlier analysis of approximately 560 of the donors, a V segment was called functional when productive rearrangements were above 56.7%, and segregating when the standard deviation between donors exceeded 5%. A statistical classification framework was built to diagnose cytomegalovirus status from the catalog of TCR beta chain sequences. In a later analysis, TCR nucleotide sequences were compared against IMGT/GENE-DB human TR gene sequences so that V and J genes could be assigned. In a later analysis, CDR3 sequences and most-parsimonious VDJ recombination scenarios were assigned using the TCRdist pipeline. In a later analysis, each TCR beta chain was defined by its CDR3 amino acid sequence together with its V-gene family, and reads lacking a unique V-gene family were excluded. As a way to deal with suspected cross-contamination and a sequencing artifact, a later analysis dropped hundreds of nucleotide sequences that were highly shared and had low generation probability. In a later analysis, a clonal expansion index for each public chain was calculated from normalized within-repertoire ranks of inferred template counts. In a later analysis, generation probabilities were computed using a VDJ recombination model fitted to out-of-frame rearrangements, and the results were checked against IGoR. Hypergeometric tests were used in a later analysis to score TCR-TCR, TCR-HLA and TCR-CMV co-occurrence, with a repertoire-size bias correction applied to the TCR pairs. A later analysis estimated false discovery rates by permuting HLA or CMV assignments 20 times. In a later analysis, co-occurring TCRs were grouped using DBSCAN, with TCRdist sequence similarity added in when clustering inside HLA-allele-positive subsets. Repertoires with fewer than 30,000 or more than 120,000 public chains were left out of co-occurrence clustering, as were about 5 repertoires with anomalous nucleotide sharing. TCRdb retrieved this table from immuneACCESS and kept in-frame rearrangements only. Not all clones are present; in checked studies, unresolved V genes account for under half, and no reason is known for the remainder. From that table come the V and J calls and clone size; the DNA was used to work out D and trimming. The sample table holds roughly 190,000 clones, of which around 80% were seen once. The ten largest clones take up less than 2% of the sample.

Notes on this clone: The specificity of this receptor is unknown. There are no base qualities to consult, and no much larger clone falls within one base.

In total, approximately 700 healthy bone marrow donors made up the cohort. At the time of sampling, all cohort members were nominally healthy, though unrecorded immune exposures were likely present. The donor was CMV seropositive and was included in the group of 250 to 300 seropositive cohort members. Every donor gave a peripheral blood sample, and the peripheral blood mononuclear cells from that sample were used for TCR beta sequencing. Genomic DNA extraction from the blood cell samples was performed with the Qiagen DNeasy Blood Extraction Kit. The CDR3, cysteine through phenylalanine, is 13 amino acids long. Only the CDR3 DNA is retained, 39 bases long and in frame from the first base. V was cut back by 2 bases and J by 3 bases, leaving a gap of 5 bases between them. The germline V gene provides CDR1 SGHTA and CDR2 FQGTGA.

Source material: PBMCs. Recombination joined TRBV7-3 with TRBJ1-3; the D segment cannot be called with confidence. This sequence originates from a man aged 40-50 years in good health and CMV-seropositive. The CDR3 in this case is CASSLDSGNTIYF. The nucleotide sequence reads as follows: TGTGCCAGCAGCTTAGATAGTGGAAACACCATATATTTT.